The subject of this entry is one TCR beta chain. Profiled with immunoSEQ multiplex PCR; TCRdb holds only in-frame clones, not every one. The data show roughly 300,000 clones, 90% to 95% seen once. The sample belongs to a study of blood T cell repertoires in COVID-19. The CDR3 length is 11 residues. V was clipped by 3 bases and J by 4 bases, with 2 bases between them. Germline loops: CDR1 LNHDA, CDR2 SQIVND (reference sequence). The Seattle patients, enrolled during active infection, were followed longitudinally. This chain uses TRBV19 with TRBJ2-3; D unresolved. Sequencing input: peripheral blood. The sequence derives from a woman in her twenties or thirties with COVID-19, enrolled during active disease. The CDR3 protein is CASSIADTQYF. CDR3 DNA sequence: TGTGCCAGTAGTATCGCAGATACGCAGTATTTT.